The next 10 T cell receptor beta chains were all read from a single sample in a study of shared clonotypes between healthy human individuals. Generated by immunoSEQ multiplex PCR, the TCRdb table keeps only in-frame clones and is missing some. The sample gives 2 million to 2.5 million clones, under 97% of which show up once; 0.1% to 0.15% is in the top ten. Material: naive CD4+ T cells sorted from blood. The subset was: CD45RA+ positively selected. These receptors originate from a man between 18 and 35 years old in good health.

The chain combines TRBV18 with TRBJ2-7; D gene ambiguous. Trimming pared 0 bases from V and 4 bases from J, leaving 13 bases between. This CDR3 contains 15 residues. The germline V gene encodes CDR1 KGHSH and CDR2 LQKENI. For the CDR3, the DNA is TGTGCCAGCTCACCACCATTAGCAGGTCTGTACGAGCAGTACTTC. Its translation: CASSPPLAGLYEQYF.

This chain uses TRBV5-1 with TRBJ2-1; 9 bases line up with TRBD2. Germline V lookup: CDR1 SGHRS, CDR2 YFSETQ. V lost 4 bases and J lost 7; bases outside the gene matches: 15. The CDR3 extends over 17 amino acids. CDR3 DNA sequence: TGCGCCAGCAGCCCCCGTAGATTAGCGGGAGACAGGAATGAGCAGTTCTTC. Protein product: CASSPRRLAGDRNEQFF.

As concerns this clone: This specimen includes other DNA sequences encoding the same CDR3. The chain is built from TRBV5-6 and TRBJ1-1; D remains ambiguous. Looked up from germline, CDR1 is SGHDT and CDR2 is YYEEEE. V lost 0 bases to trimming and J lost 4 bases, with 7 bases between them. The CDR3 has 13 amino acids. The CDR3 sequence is CASSLVPGTEAFF. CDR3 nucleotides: TGTGCCAGCAGCTTGGTACCGGGCACTGAAGCTTTCTTT.

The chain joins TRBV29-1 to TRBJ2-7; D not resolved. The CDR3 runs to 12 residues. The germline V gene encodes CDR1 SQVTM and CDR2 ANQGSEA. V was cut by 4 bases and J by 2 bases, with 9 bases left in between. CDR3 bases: TGCAGCGTTGTACGCAACCCCTACGAGCAGTACTTC. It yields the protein CSVVRNPYEQYF.

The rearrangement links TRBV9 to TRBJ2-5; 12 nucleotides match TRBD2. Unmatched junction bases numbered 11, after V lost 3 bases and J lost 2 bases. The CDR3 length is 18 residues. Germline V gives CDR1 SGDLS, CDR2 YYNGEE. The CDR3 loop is CASSGPRLAGVSQETQYF. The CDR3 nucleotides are TGTGCCAGCAGCGGACCCAGACTAGCGGGGGTTTCACAAGAGACCCAGTACTTC. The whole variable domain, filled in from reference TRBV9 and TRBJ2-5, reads DSGVTQTPKHLITATGQRVTLRCSPRSGDLSVYWYQQSLDQGLQFLIQYYNGEERAKGNILERFSAQQFPDLHSELNLSSLELGDSALYFCASSGPRLAGVSQETQYFGPGTRLLVL.

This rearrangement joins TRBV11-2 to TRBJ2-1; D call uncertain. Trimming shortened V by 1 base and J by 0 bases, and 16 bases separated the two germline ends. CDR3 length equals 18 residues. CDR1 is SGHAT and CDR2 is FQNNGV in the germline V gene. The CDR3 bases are TGTGCCAGCAGCTTAGTTTATCGTGACCGGAGCTCCTACAATGAGCAGTTCTTC. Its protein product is CASSLVYRDRSSYNEQFF. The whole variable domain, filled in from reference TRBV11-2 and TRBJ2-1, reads EAGVAQSPRYKIIEKRQSVAFWCNPISGHATLYWYQQILGQGPKLLIQFQNNGVVDDSQLPKDRFSAERLKGVDSTLKIQPAKLEDSAVYLCASSLVYRDRSSYNEQFFGPGTRLTVL.

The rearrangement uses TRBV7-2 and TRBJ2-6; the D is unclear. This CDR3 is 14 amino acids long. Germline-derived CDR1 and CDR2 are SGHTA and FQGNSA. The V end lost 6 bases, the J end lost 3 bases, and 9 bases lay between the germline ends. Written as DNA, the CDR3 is TGTGCCAGCAGGCCTGGGGTTGGGGCCAACGTCCTGACTTTC. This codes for CASRPGVGANVLTF.

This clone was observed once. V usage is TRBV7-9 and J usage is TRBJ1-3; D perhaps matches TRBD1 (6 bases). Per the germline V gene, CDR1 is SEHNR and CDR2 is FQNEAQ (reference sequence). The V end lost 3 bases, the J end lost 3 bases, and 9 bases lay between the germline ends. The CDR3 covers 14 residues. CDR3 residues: CASSLNRVGNTIYF. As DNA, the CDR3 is TGTGCCAGCAGCTTGAACAGGGTTGGAAACACCATATATTTT.

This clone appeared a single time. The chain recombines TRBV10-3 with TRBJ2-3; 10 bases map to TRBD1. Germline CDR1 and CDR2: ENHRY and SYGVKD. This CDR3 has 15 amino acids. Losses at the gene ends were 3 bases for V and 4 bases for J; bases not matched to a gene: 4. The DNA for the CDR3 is TGTGCCATCAGTGAAGGGGACAGGGGTGCAGATACGCAGTATTTT. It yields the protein CAISEGDRGADTQYF.

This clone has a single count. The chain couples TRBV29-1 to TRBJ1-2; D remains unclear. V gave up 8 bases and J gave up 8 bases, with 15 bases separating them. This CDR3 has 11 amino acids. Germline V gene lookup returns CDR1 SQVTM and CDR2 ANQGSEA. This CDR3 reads CSLRAAGGYTF. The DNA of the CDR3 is TGCAGCCTAAGGGCCGCGGGGGGCTACACCTTC.